The 10 T cell receptor beta chains presented below share a single source sample, sequenced in a study of PD-1 blockade in mismatch repair-deficient tumors. Only in-frame clones appear in the TCRdb table, and some are missing; sequencing was by immunoSEQ multiplex PCR. Of under 95,000 clones listed, over 70% are singletons. The sequencing used peripheral blood, collected 12 weeks after starting pembrolizumab. The receptor source for this set is an adult with mismatch repair-deficient cancer.

Only a few counts were recorded for this clone. V usage is TRBV14 and J usage is TRBJ2-1; no firm D call. Germline V CDR1 and CDR2: SGHDN, FVKESK. This CDR3 spans 12 amino acids. V was clipped by 5 bases and J by 2 bases, with 4 bases between them. The CDR3 nucleotides read TGTGCCAGCAGCGCCACCTACAATGAGCAGTTCTTC. Translation gives CASSATYNEQFF.

This sequence joins TRBV2 and TRBJ1-3; 9 nucleotides line up with TRBD1. The germline V gene encodes CDR1 SNHLY and CDR2 FYNNEI. Unmatched junction bases numbered 5, after V lost 5 bases and J lost 3 bases. The CDR3 sequence is 15 residues long. Written as DNA, the CDR3 is TGTGCCAGCAGTCTTAGGACAGGGGTTGGAAACACCATATATTTT. Amino acid sequence: CASSLRTGVGNTIYF.

CDR3 in amino acids: CASSVLQPGEQFF. For the CDR3, the DNA is TGTGCCAGCAGCGTATTACAGCCCGGCGAGCAGTTCTTC. The gene calls are TRBV9 and TRBJ2-1; the D is unclear. This CDR3 is 13 amino acids long. V was trimmed by 1 base and J by 10 bases, leaving 12 bases between them. Looked up from germline, CDR1 is SGDLS and CDR2 is YYNGEE.

The chain joins TRBV30 to TRBJ1-3; D is ambiguous. From germline, CDR1 is GTSNPN and CDR2 SVGIG (reference sequence). This CDR3 is 14 amino acids long. Trimming took 4 bases from V and 1 from J, leaving 11 bases between them. The CDR3 nucleotides are TGTGCCTGGAATGGGGAGCGATCTGGAAACACCATATATTTT. It is translated as CAWNGERSGNTIYF.

This clone has just a few counts. This chain connects TRBV4-2 to TRBJ2-7; 9 bases line up with TRBD2. J gave up 5 bases and V 1 base, and 9 bases lay outside the gene matches. Germline V lookup: CDR1 LGHNA, CDR2 YNFKEQ. The CDR3 spans 16 residues. This chain's CDR3 is CASSQAGLAGRNEQYF. The CDR3 bases are TGTGCCAGCAGCCAAGCGGGGCTAGCGGGAAGGAACGAGCAGTACTTC.

The gene calls are TRBV29-1 and TRBJ1-1, with D possibly matching TRBD1 (5 bases). Trimming cost V 7 bases and J 5 bases, with 17 bases left between them. From germline, CDR1 is SQVTM and CDR2 ANQGSEA. This CDR3 spans 13 amino acids. CDR3: CSAEIDRKTEAFF. The DNA of the CDR3 is TGCAGCGCTGAGATCGACAGAAAGACTGAAGCTTTCTTT.

The J gene is TRBJ2-1, the V gene TRBV7-8; 7 nucleotides match TRBD1. The CDR3 totals 14 residues. Germline V gene data show CDR1 as SGHVS and CDR2 as FQNEAQ. The ends lost 5 bases at V and 9 bases at J; junction bases unmatched: 10. The CDR3 reads CASSTGPGDSEQFF. As DNA, the CDR3 is TGTGCCAGCAGCACGGGCCCTGGGGACAGTGAGCAGTTCTTC. Combining the CDR3 with reference TRBV7-8 and TRBJ2-1 gives the whole variable domain GAGVSQSPRYKVAKRGQDVALRCDPISGHVSLFWYQQALGQGPEFLTYFQNEAQLDKSGLPSDRFFAERPEGSVSTLKIQRTQQEDSAVYLCASSTGPGDSEQFFGPGTRLTVL.

The chain links TRBV7-9 to TRBJ2-6; the D gene is possibly TRBD2 (5 bases). The V end lost 2 bases, the J end lost 1 base, and 6 bases lay between the germline ends. The germline gives CDR1 SEHNR, CDR2 FQNEAQ (reference sequence). This CDR3 is 15 amino acids long. CDR3 DNA sequence: TGTGCCAGCAGCTTAAGGACTTCTGGGGCCAACGTCCTGACTTTC. Its translation: CASSLRTSGANVLTF.

V usage is TRBV11-2 and J usage is TRBJ2-1; 11 bases fit TRBD2. V was clipped by 4 bases and J by 3 bases; unmatched bases: 5. This CDR3 contains 16 residues. Germline values: CDR1 SGHAT, CDR2 FQNNGV. The CDR3 reads CASSWRLAGIYNEQFF. CDR3 in DNA: TGTGCCAGCAGCTGGCGACTAGCGGGAATCTACAATGAGCAGTTCTTC.

J is TRBJ2-1 and V is TRBV11-2, with unresolved D. The CDR3 is 14 amino acids. The germline CDR1 and CDR2 sequences are SGHAT and FQNNGV. The V end was cut by 6 bases, the J end by 7 bases, with 16 bases between. CDR3 in DNA: TGTGCCAGCAGGCCGACGTTTGGTGGAAATGAGCAGTTCTTC. This gives the protein CASRPTFGGNEQFF.